This passage covers 8 T cell receptor beta chains from one sample sequenced in a study of shared clonotypes between healthy human individuals. Repertoires were generated with immunoSEQ multiplex PCR, while TCRdb's copy carries only in-frame clones and drops some. The sample has about 480,000 clones, nearly 80% seen once. Specimen: PBMCs. The source is a woman between 40 and 50 years old in good health. Some clones in this sample may be carry-over from other donors' samples.

The chain recombines TRBV7-6 with TRBJ2-1; D is perhaps TRBD1 (5 bases). This CDR3 has 13 residues. Germline V gene lookup returns CDR1 SGHVS and CDR2 FNYEAQ. V was cut by 4 bases and J by 6 bases, with 10 bases left in between. CDR3 loop: CASSWADSNEQFF. The DNA of the CDR3 is TGTGCCAGCAGCTGGGCCGACAGCAATGAGCAGTTCTTC.

V usage is TRBV29-1 and J usage is TRBJ2-5, with 8 bases identical to TRBD2. Per germline, CDR1 SQVTM and CDR2 ANQGSEA. The CDR3 runs to 14 residues. Trimming cost V 3 bases and J 5 bases; bases outside gene matches: 8. This CDR3 is CSVESGSHRETQYF. As DNA, the CDR3 is TGCAGCGTTGAGAGCGGGAGCCACAGGGAGACCCAGTACTTC.

The chain uses TRBV4-2 and TRBJ1-1, with 9 bases identical to TRBD1. The ends lost 3 bases at V and 1 base at J; junction bases unmatched: 3. CDR1 and CDR2 from the germline V gene are LGHNA and YNFKEQ. CDR3 length: 15 amino acids. The CDR3 region is CASSQGQGTNTEAFF. In DNA, the CDR3 is TGTGCCAGCAGCCAGGGACAGGGAACGAACACTGAAGCTTTCTTT.

Details on this clone: The same CDR3 arises from other DNA sequences in this sample as well. The gene calls are TRBV7-2 and TRBJ2-7, with 12 nucleotides matching TRBD2. The CDR3 length is 15 residues. V lost 5 bases to trimming and J lost 0 bases; unmatched junction nucleotides: 2. The germline CDR1 and CDR2 sequences are SGHTA and FQGNSA. CDR3 amino acids: CASSPGLAGSYEQYF. CDR3 in DNA: TGTGCCAGCAGCCCGGGACTAGCGGGCTCCTACGAGCAGTACTTC.

The chain carries TRBV2 and TRBJ2-7; D possibly uses TRBD1 or TRBD2 (5 bases each). Trimming pared 7 bases from V and 0 bases from J, leaving 13 bases between. The CDR3 runs 14 residues. Germline-derived CDR1 and CDR2 are SNHLY and FYNNEI. The CDR3 region has the DNA TGTGCCAGCAACCCGGGACCGAACTCCTACGAGCAGTACTTC. Translated, it gives CASNPGPNSYEQYF.

The chain's CDR3 is CASSLRDKLTGELFF. CDR3 nucleotide sequence: TGTGCCAGCAGTTTAAGAGACAAACTCACCGGGGAGCTGTTTTTT. This rearrangement joins TRBV28 to TRBJ2-2; D not resolved. There are 15 residues in the CDR3. Germline CDR1 is MDHEN and CDR2 is SYDVKM. V was trimmed by 2 bases and J by 4 bases, leaving 11 bases between them.

CDR3 bases: TGTGCCAGTAGTAGCTCCCGTGTCAACTACAATGAGCAGTTCTTC. This gives the protein CASSSSRVNYNEQFF. This chain joins TRBV19 and TRBJ2-1; D uncertain. CDR3 length equals 15 residues. The V gene's germline CDR1 is LNHDA and CDR2 SQIVND (reference sequence). Trimming took off 4 bases at V and 3 bases at J, with 13 bases between the two ends.

The rearrangement uses TRBV5-1 and TRBJ2-3; D is perhaps TRBD2 (6 bases). This CDR3 region has 16 residues. V gave up 4 bases and J gave up 0 bases, with 15 bases separating them. CDR1 and CDR2 from the germline V gene are SGHRS and YFSETQ. CDR3 in amino acids: CASSAGLTPSTDTQYF. As DNA, the CDR3 is TGCGCCAGCAGCGCGGGACTCACCCCTAGCACAGATACGCAGTATTTT.